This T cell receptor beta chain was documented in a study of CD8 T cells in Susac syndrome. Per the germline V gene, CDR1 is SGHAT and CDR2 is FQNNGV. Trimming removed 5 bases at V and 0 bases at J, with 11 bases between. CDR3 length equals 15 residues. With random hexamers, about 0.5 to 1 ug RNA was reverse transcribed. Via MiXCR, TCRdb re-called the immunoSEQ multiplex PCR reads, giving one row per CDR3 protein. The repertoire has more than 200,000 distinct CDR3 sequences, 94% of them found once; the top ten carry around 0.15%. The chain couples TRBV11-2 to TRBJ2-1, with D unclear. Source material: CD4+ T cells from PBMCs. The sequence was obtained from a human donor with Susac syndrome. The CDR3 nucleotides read TGTGCCAGCAGCCCCGACTCGAGCTCCTACAATGAGCAGTTCTTC. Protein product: CASSPDSSSYNEQFF.